These 10 T cell receptor beta chains originate from one sample sequenced in a study of regulatory T cells in long-lasting Graves disease. Libraries of TCR beta came from iRepertoire HTBI primers plus Arm-PCR of CDR3 regions. One entry per CDR3 protein, called by TCRdb with MiXCR from the multiplex PCR reads. The sample has hundreds of thousands of distinct CDR3 sequences, about 15% seen once. Time point described: newly diagnosed GD, antithyroid drugs for less than 3 months. RNA from PBMCs was the source of the TCR library. A further study also used this sample, focusing on T cells in Graves' hyperthyroidism and ophthalmopathy.

The specimen was peripheral blood mononuclear cells (PBMCs), collected at new diagnosis, from a patient treated with antithyroid drugs. These receptors were collected from a woman in her thirties or forties with Graves disease.

This clonotype turned up a few times. This may come from a read error, since a much larger clone is one base off. The V call is TRBV3-1, the J call TRBJ2-1; D is uncertain. This CDR3 has 16 amino acids. Germline CDR1 is LGHDT and CDR2 is YNNKEL (reference sequence). CDR3 DNA: TGTGCCCGCAGCCAAGATCTCCTCGCCCGGTACAATGAGCAGTTCTTC. This sequence encodes CARSQDLLARYNEQFF.

This clonotype was picked up many times. The rearrangement uses TRBV2 and TRBJ2-1, with D hard to call. V gave up 6 bases and J gave up 2 bases, with 14 bases separating them. CDR3 length: 15 residues. Germline lookup yields CDR1 SNHLY and CDR2 FYNNEI. CDR3 nucleotides: TGTGCCAGCAGAATTAGCAGTAGTCCCTACAATGAGCAGTTCTTC. It translates to CASRISSSPYNEQFF.

This clonotype was counted between two and nine times. V and J are TRBV14 and TRBJ2-7; 7 nucleotides line up with TRBD2. Germline-derived CDR1 and CDR2 are SGHDN and FVKESK. Trimming removed 4 bases from V and 4 bases from J; junction bases left unmatched: 13. CDR3 length: 16 residues. The CDR3 spells CASSPISTRLAYEQYF. The DNA for the CDR3 is TGTGCCAGCAGCCCGATCTCCACTCGACTAGCTTACGAGCAGTACTTC.

The CDR3 loop reads CASMPRLSSGANVLTF. The CDR3 DNA sequence: TGCGCCAGCATGCCCAGGTTGAGCTCTGGGGCCAACGTCCTGACTTTC. The genes are TRBV10-2 and TRBJ2-6; D call uncertain. The CDR3 is 16 amino acids. V was cut by 7 bases and J by 0 bases, with 13 bases left in between. Germline V gene data show CDR1 as WSHSY and CDR2 as SAAADI.

Concerning this clonotype: It is likely a read error: a sequence one base away is far more abundant. The chain joins TRBV11-1 to TRBJ2-4; tentatively, D is TRBD1 (6 bases). In germline, CDR1 is SGHAT, CDR2 FQDESV (reference sequence). Trimming shortened V by 0 bases and J by 13 bases, and 28 bases separated the two germline ends. CDR3 size: 18 residues. CDR3 region: CASSLAQKWDIPGGEQYF. CDR3 bases: TGTGCCAGCAGCTTAGCCCAAAAGTGGGACATACCTGGGGGTGAGCAGTACTTC.

The chain joins TRBV28 to TRBJ2-1; 8 bases line up with TRBD1. V trimming: 10 bases; J trimming: 7 bases; junction bases outside the gene matches: 9. The CDR3 extends over 13 amino acids. CDR1 is MDHEN and CDR2 is SYDVKM in the germline V gene. CDR3 bases: TGTGCCACCCTCCGACAGGGGATGAATGAGCAGTTCTTC. Its translation: CATLRQGMNEQFF. Complete variable domain (other parts from reference TRBV28 and TRBJ2-1): DVKVTQSSRYLVKRTGEKVFLECVQDMDHENMFWYRQDPGLGLRLIYFSYDVKMKEKGDIPEGYSVSREKKERFSLILESASTNQTSMYLCATLRQGMNEQFFGPGTRLTVL.

This clonotype was counted ten times or more. The chain carries TRBV7-6 and TRBJ1-4; 10 nucleotides line up with TRBD1. The V segment lost 3 bases and the J segment 5 bases; nucleotides outside the gene matches: 3. From germline, CDR1 is SGHVS and CDR2 FNYEAQ. This CDR3 has 15 residues. CDR3 DNA: TGTGCCAGCAGCTTGGAGGGACAGGGGAATGAAAAACTGTTTTTT. Protein: CASSLEGQGNEKLFF.

The chain employs TRBV7-9 and TRBJ2-7; D unresolved. V lost 0 bases and J lost 6, with 15 bases in between. There are 15 residues in the CDR3. Germline values: CDR1 SEHNR, CDR2 FQNEAQ (reference sequence). The CDR3 nucleotides read TGTGCCAGCAGCTTAGCCGGACCCCTCCGAGGCGAGCAGTACGTC. Its protein is CASSLAGPLRGEQYV.

This clonotype has ten or more counts. DNA of the CDR3: TGTGCCAGCAGTTTAGGGGGGACAGGGGCTATTGGTGGCTACACCTTC. Its protein is CASSLGGTGAIGGYTF. The rearrangement joins TRBV12-3 or TRBV12-4 to TRBJ1-2, with 10 bases matching TRBD1. V shed 1 base and J 7 bases; nucleotides not matched to a gene: 9. This CDR3 has 16 residues.

This clonotype was detected many times. The chain recombines TRBV7-9 with TRBJ2-2; D remains ambiguous. This CDR3 contains 15 residues. Germline values: CDR1 SEHNR, CDR2 FQNEAQ (reference sequence). Between the trimmed V and J ends, which lost 1 base and 1 base, there was a span of 7 bases. The CDR3 DNA reads as TGTGCCAGCAGCTTAGGCGGCGGGAACACCGGGGAGCTGTTTTTT. This codes for CASSLGGGNTGELFF.